The 12 T cell receptor beta chains below come from one sample, sequenced in a study of blood T cell repertoires in COVID-19. Profiled with immunoSEQ multiplex PCR; TCRdb holds only in-frame clones, not every one. The table records about 310,000 clones, around 87% of them present only once. The sample consisted of peripheral blood. The source is a woman aged 40 to 50 with COVID-19, enrolled during active disease.

This clone has only a few counts. This chain links TRBV7-9 with TRBJ2-4, with D perhaps TRBD1 (6 bases). The CDR3 spans 16 residues. Germline V gene lookup returns CDR1 SEHNR and CDR2 FQNEAQ (reference sequence). Trimming stripped 5 bases from V and 0 bases from J, with 14 bases between. For the CDR3, the DNA is TGTGCCAGCAGCCCTCTCGTAGGGGGAGCCAAAAACATTCAGTACTTC. It is translated as CASSPLVGGAKNIQYF.

This chain connects TRBV9 to TRBJ2-7; possibly TRBD1 for D (6 bases). The V end was cut by 3 bases, the J end by 2 bases, with 9 bases between. Germline-derived CDR1 and CDR2 are SGDLS and YYNGEE. CDR3 length: 13 residues. Here the CDR3 DNA reads TGTGCCAGCAGCGCGGGACAAGCCTACGAGCAGTACTTC. Residues: CASSAGQAYEQYF.

The V call is TRBV19, the J call TRBJ2-1; possible D gene TRBD1, 5 bases. CDR3 length: 16 amino acids. V gave up 3 bases and J gave up 0 bases, with 12 bases separating them. The germline gives CDR1 LNHDA, CDR2 SQIVND (reference sequence). CDR3 sequence: CASSIPPGISYNEQFF. As DNA, the CDR3 is TGTGCCAGTAGTATTCCCCCAGGGATCTCCTACAATGAGCAGTTCTTC.

The genes are TRBV5-6 and TRBJ1-1; TRBD1 matches at 9 bases. J was trimmed by 1 base and V by 5 bases; bases with no gene match: 6. Germline V gene lookup returns CDR1 SGHDT and CDR2 YYEEEE. The CDR3 totals 15 residues. Written as DNA, the CDR3 is TGTGCCAGCAGACCACAGGGGGCGCGGAACACTGAAGCTTTCTTT. Protein sequence: CASRPQGARNTEAFF.

The V call is TRBV11-2, the J call TRBJ1-6; D gene unclear. Trimming took 3 bases from V and 7 from J, leaving 10 bases between them. The germline gives CDR1 SGHAT, CDR2 FQNNGV. The CDR3 sequence is 14 residues long. CDR3 amino acids: CASSFSGVNSPLHF. The CDR3 DNA follows: TGTGCCAGCAGCTTCTCGGGAGTGAATTCACCCCTCCACTTT.

The rearrangement joins TRBV6-1 to TRBJ2-7; weak D call: TRBD1 (5 bases). Trimming removed 0 bases at V and 1 base at J, with 7 bases between. The germline V gene encodes CDR1 MNHNS and CDR2 SASEGT. The CDR3 totals 14 residues. The CDR3 DNA reads as TGTGCCAGCAGTGAAGCCAGGGCTTCCTACGAGCAGTACTTC. Its protein is CASSEARASYEQYF.

This clone appeared once. The chain has TRBV27 and TRBJ1-2; TRBD1 might be the D (6 bases). Germline V gene data show CDR1 as MNHEY and CDR2 as SMNVEV (reference sequence). Trimming took 5 bases from V and 3 from J, leaving 13 bases between them. The CDR3 length is 14 residues. This CDR3 is CASSTDRYYYGYTF. The CDR3 DNA reads as TGTGCCAGCAGTACCGACAGGTACTACTATGGCTACACCTTC.

This clone was seen only a few times. J is TRBJ2-7 and V is TRBV10-2, with TRBD1 as a possible D gene (6 bases). V was shortened by 8 bases and J by 0 bases, with 14 bases between the two germline ends. Germline V gene data show CDR1 as WSHSY and CDR2 as SAAADI. The CDR3 sequence is 14 residues long. CDR3 protein: CASRLRTDSYEQYF. DNA for the CDR3: TGCGCCAGCCGGCTGAGGACAGACTCCTACGAGCAGTACTTC.

The chain combines TRBV19 with TRBJ2-3; D not resolved. Germline CDR1 reads LNHDA; CDR2 reads SQIVND (reference sequence). V gave up 7 bases and J gave up 5 bases, with 16 bases separating them. This CDR3 comprises 14 residues. The CDR3 sequence is CASKRLEVGDTQYF. DNA for the CDR3: TGTGCCAGTAAGCGTCTCGAAGTTGGAGATACGCAGTATTTT.

This chain connects TRBV4-2 to TRBJ1-4, with TRBD1 as a possible D gene (5 bases). V was shortened by 0 bases and J by 7 bases, with 12 bases between the two germline ends. Looked up from germline, CDR1 is LGHNA and CDR2 is YNFKEQ. This CDR3 region has 15 residues. The CDR3 is CASSQDGQGTEKLFF. In DNA form, the CDR3 reads TGTGCCAGCAGCCAAGATGGGCAGGGAACTGAAAAACTGTTTTTT.

V is TRBV5-1 and J is TRBJ2-1; TRBD2 is a possible D gene (6 bases). Between the trimmed V and J ends, which lost 2 bases and 9 bases, there was a span of 21 bases. The CDR3 runs 16 residues. Germline CDR1 reads SGHRS; CDR2 reads YFSETQ. This chain's CDR3 is CASSFQGASEALEQFF. CDR3 in DNA: TGCGCCAGCAGCTTTCAGGGCGCTAGCGAGGCTCTTGAGCAGTTCTTC.

The genes are TRBV5-6 and TRBJ1-3; perhaps TRBD1 as D (6 bases). CDR1 is SGHDT, CDR2 YYEEEE, per germline. The CDR3 extends over 16 amino acids. The V and J ends lost 0 bases and 0 bases respectively, with 10 bases between them. In DNA, the CDR3 is TGTGCCAGCAGCTTGGTCCAGGGGATCTCTGGAAACACCATATATTTT. Translating gives CASSLVQGISGNTIYF.